Described below is a single T cell receptor beta chain sequence and its context. The entry originates in a study of shared clonotypes between healthy human individuals. The germline V and J ends were trimmed by 4 bases and 2 bases, with 20 bases remaining between them. The CDR3 is 17 amino acids. Germline-derived CDR1 and CDR2 are MDHEN and SYDVKM. Sequencing used immunoSEQ multiplex PCR; TCRdb keeps in-frame clones, though not all of them. The sample lists hundreds of thousands of clones, roughly 94% occurring once. CD45RO-negative, CCR7-positively selected cells formed the naive CD8 fraction, excluding terminally differentiated effector memory CD45RA+ cells.

V is TRBV28 and J is TRBJ1-2, with a weak D call TRBD1 (6 bases). This clonotype was sampled from a man under 40 in good health. Sequenced: naive CD8+ T cells sorted from blood. CDR3 loop: CASSSRDTSHPNYGYTF. CDR3 nucleotides: TGTGCCAGCAGTTCCCGGGACACCTCACACCCGAACTATGGCTACACCTTC.